These 26 T cell receptor beta chains were sequenced from one sample in a study of CD8 T cells in Susac syndrome. Reverse transcription used about 0.45 to 1 ug RNA and random hexamers. TCRdb independently ran MiXCR on the immunoSEQ multiplex PCR reads; one entry per CDR3 protein. This sample has roughly 190,000 distinct CDR3 sequences; about 95% occur once, and the top ten carry over 0.08%. Sequences were obtained from CD4+ T cells from PBMCs. The receptor source for this set is a human donor in good health.

The gene calls are TRBV5-1 and TRBJ1-1; the match to TRBD1 covers 9 bases. Germline loops: CDR1 SGHRS, CDR2 YFSETQ. The V and J ends lost 4 bases and 3 bases, in that order; junction bases with no gene match: 4. The CDR3 runs 14 residues. CDR3 coding DNA: TGCGCCAGCAGCCTCACAGGGGGCCACACTGAAGCTTTCTTT. Residues: CASSLTGGHTEAFF.

This clonotype came up a few times. The chain recombines TRBV9 with TRBJ1-2, with unresolved D. The V end was cut by 5 bases, the J end by 2 bases, with 10 bases between. Per the germline V gene, CDR1 is SGDLS and CDR2 is YYNGEE. The CDR3 runs 13 residues. CDR3 sequence reads: CASSPGSNYGYTF. In nucleotides, the CDR3 is TGTGCCAGCAGTCCGGGATCCAACTATGGCTACACCTTC.

The chain carries TRBV24-1 and TRBJ2-1; the D is unclear. This CDR3 comprises 14 residues. The germline V and J ends were trimmed by 4 bases and 12 bases, with 18 bases remaining between them. Per the germline V gene, CDR1 is KGHDR and CDR2 is SFDVKD. The CDR3 region is CATSDPSTALGQFF. CDR3 in DNA: TGTGCCACCAGTGACCCCTCCACTGCCCTGGGGCAGTTCTTC.

The DNA for the CDR3 is TGTGCCAGCAGCTTAGTAGCGGATACCTACGAGCAGTACTTC. Protein sequence: CASSLVADTYEQYF. The chain combines TRBV7-9 with TRBJ2-7; possible D gene TRBD2, 6 bases. Germline V gene lookup returns CDR1 SEHNR and CDR2 FQNEAQ (reference sequence). The length of the CDR3 is 14 residues. Trimming removed 1 base at V and 2 bases at J, with 9 bases between.

The rearrangement links TRBV24-1 to TRBJ2-1, with D unresolved. The CDR3 is made up of 13 amino acids. In germline, CDR1 is KGHDR, CDR2 SFDVKD. V lost 0 bases to trimming and J lost 7 bases, with 6 bases between them. For the CDR3, the DNA is TGTGCCACCAGTGATTTGGACTGGAATGAGCAGTTCTTC. This encodes CATSDLDWNEQFF.

This clonotype was seen just once. This chain joins TRBV20-1 and TRBJ2-7; TRBD2 aligns across 7 bases. Germline V lookup: CDR1 DFQATT, CDR2 SNEGSKA (reference sequence). This CDR3 spans 13 amino acids. The junction had 4 bases not matched to a gene; V was cut back by 1 base and J by 4 bases. DNA of the CDR3: TGCAGTGCTAGAGGACTAGCTGGTTACGAGCAGTACTTC. Residues: CSARGLAGYEQYF.

The chain joins TRBV7-8 to TRBJ2-7, with D maybe TRBD1 (5 bases). Germline V gives CDR1 SGHVS, CDR2 FQNEAQ. The ends were cut back, 4 bases at V and 3 bases at J, with 13 bases in the middle. This CDR3 is 14 amino acids long. The CDR3 region is CASSSVRVGYEQYF. The CDR3 coding sequence is TGTGCCAGCAGCTCCGTCAGGGTCGGCTACGAGCAGTACTTC.

The table lists this clonotype with a count of one. The chain employs TRBV9 and TRBJ2-1, with a tentative D call TRBD1 (6 bases). V dropped 2 bases and J dropped 10 bases, with 16 bases sitting between them. Germline V CDR1 and CDR2: SGDLS, YYNGEE. The length of the CDR3 is 14 residues. CDR3 loop: CASSVQPTGSEQFF. In DNA form, the CDR3 reads TGTGCCAGCAGCGTCCAACCGACAGGAAGCGAGCAGTTCTTC.

V gene TRBV30 combines with J gene TRBJ1-1; D perhaps matches TRBD1 (5 bases). The CDR3 has 11 amino acids. Trimming took 0 bases from V and 7 from J, leaving 6 bases between them. The V gene's germline CDR1 is GTSNPN and CDR2 SVGIG (reference sequence). In nucleotides, the CDR3 is TGTGCCTGGAGTGTGGGGGGTGAAGCTTTCTTT. Its protein is CAWSVGGEAFF.

J is TRBJ1-4 and V is TRBV20-1; 8 nucleotides match TRBD1. In germline, CDR1 is DFQATT, CDR2 SNEGSKA (reference sequence). CDR3 length: 14 amino acids. J lost 6 bases, V lost 5 bases, and 8 bases had no gene match. CDR3 in DNA: TGCAGTGCTCCTATGGCAGGGGGCCATGAAAAACTGTTTTTT. Translated, it gives CSAPMAGGHEKLFF.

This clonotype was counted once. This sequence joins TRBV30 and TRBJ1-1, with D perhaps matching TRBD1 (6 bases). CDR3 length: 12 amino acids. V lost 4 bases and J 7 bases, leaving 13 bases between the germline ends. Looked up from germline, CDR1 is GTSNPN and CDR2 is SVGIG (reference sequence). CDR3 DNA sequence: TGTGCCTGGAAGGGGGGGCGGAGTGAAGCTTTCTTT. Translating gives CAWKGGRSEAFF.

The chain combines TRBV5-4 with TRBJ2-3; D is perhaps TRBD2 (5 bases). Germline CDR1 SGHNT, CDR2 YYREEE (reference sequence). Trimming removed 7 bases from V and 3 bases from J, with 6 bases in between. The CDR3 length is 11 residues. The CDR3 region is CASEGTDTQYF. In DNA, the CDR3 is TGTGCCAGCGAGGGAACAGATACGCAGTATTTT.

The chain carries TRBV27 and TRBJ2-3; D possibly corresponds to TRBD2 (5 bases). The CDR3 loop spans 14 amino acids. V shed 6 bases and J shed 4 bases, with 14 bases lying between them. The V gene's germline CDR1 is MNHEY and CDR2 SMNVEV (reference sequence). The CDR3 loop is CASRVSVNSDTQYF. Here the CDR3 DNA reads TGTGCCAGCAGGGTTAGCGTAAACTCAGATACGCAGTATTTT.

The chain joins TRBV7-9 to TRBJ1-5; 8 nucleotides line up with TRBD1. CDR3 length: 14 residues. J was trimmed by 3 bases and V by 5 bases; bases with no gene match: 3. Germline V gene data show CDR1 as SEHNR and CDR2 as FQNEAQ (reference sequence). CDR3 bases: TGTGCCAGCAGCCGACAGGGGATCAATCAGCCCCAGCATTTT. This gives the protein CASSRQGINQPQHF.

This chain joins TRBV7-2 and TRBJ2-5; D unresolved. The CDR3 has 13 residues. Trimming removed 2 bases from V and 7 bases from J, with 11 bases in between. Germline CDR1 and CDR2: SGHTA and FQGNSA. The CDR3 bases are TGTGCCAGCAGCTTAATCGATGGCGGGACCCAGTACTTC. Its translation is CASSLIDGGTQYF.

This clonotype was detected only once. The V gene is TRBV29-1, the J gene TRBJ2-5, with a weak D call TRBD2 (5 bases). Germline CDR1 is SQVTM and CDR2 is ANQGSEA. The CDR3 is 13 residues long. V shed 7 bases and J shed 2 bases, with 14 bases lying between them. CDR3 nucleotides: TGCAGCGCTGGCCCAACGGGGCAAGAGACCCAGTACTTC. This gives the protein CSAGPTGQETQYF.

The chain carries TRBV6-2 or TRBV6-3 and TRBJ2-6; D may be TRBD1 or TRBD2 (5 bases each). The V end was cut by 7 bases, the J end by 0 bases, with 13 bases between. The V gene's germline CDR1 is MNHEY and CDR2 SVGEGT. The CDR3 has 16 residues. CDR3 in DNA: TGTGCCAGCATAGGGACGGGTAGCTCTGGGGCCAACGTCCTGACTTTC. Its translation: CASIGTGSSGANVLTF.

The CDR3 DNA reads TGTGCCAGTAGATACAGGGGGCTTCTTCCAGAGACCCAGTACTTC. Residues: CASRYRGLLPETQYF. V is TRBV6-2 or TRBV6-3 and J is TRBJ2-5, with 9 bases fitting TRBD1. The CDR3 spans 15 residues. With V trimmed by 9 bases and J by 4 bases, 12 bases remained unmatched. CDR1 and CDR2 (germline): MNHEY, SVGEGT.

This chain joins TRBV30 and TRBJ1-5; D might be TRBD1 (6 bases). Germline V CDR1 and CDR2: GTSNPN, SVGIG (reference sequence). V was shortened by 3 bases and J by 10 bases, with 19 bases between the two germline ends. The CDR3 length is 14 residues. This chain's CDR3 is CAWSQQLEGGPQHF. CDR3 nucleotide sequence: TGTGCCTGGAGCCAACAACTAGAGGGGGGACCCCAGCATTTT.

V gene TRBV4-3 combines with J gene TRBJ1-5; D call uncertain. With 3 bases removed from V and 1 base from J, the gap between germline ends came to 16 bases. CDR3 length equals 17 residues. Germline V CDR1 and CDR2: LGHNA, YSLEER. CDR3 sequence (DNA): TGCGCCAGCAGCCAGGAAACATCGGGCTGGAGCAATCAGCCCCAGCATTTT. Translating it yields CASSQETSGWSNQPQHF.

The chain is built from TRBV11-2 and TRBJ2-2; 7 bases are a match to TRBD2. The length of the CDR3 is 17 residues. Germline assignment: CDR1 SGHAT and CDR2 FQNNGV. Trimming at V came to 4 bases and at J to 2 bases, leaving 10 bases not matched to a gene. In DNA, the CDR3 is TGTGCCAGCAGCTCCGGCGGGAGATCCGTAAACACCGGGGAGCTGTTTTTT. Translation: CASSSGGRSVNTGELFF.

This clonotype was picked up one time. This chain uses TRBV29-1 with TRBJ2-1; the D gene is possibly TRBD1 (6 bases). Germline values: CDR1 SQVTM, CDR2 ANQGSEA. V lost 6 bases, J lost 6 bases, and 21 bases lay in between. The length of the CDR3 is 15 residues. The CDR3 here is CSVYGAGTFFNEQFF. The CDR3 nucleotides are TGCAGCGTCTATGGCGCCGGGACATTCTTCAATGAGCAGTTCTTC.

A single count supports this clonotype. The V call is TRBV24-1, the J call TRBJ2-5, with D unclear. The length of the CDR3 is 14 residues. The V end lost 5 bases, the J end lost 1 base, and 10 bases lay between the germline ends. The germline V gene has CDR1 KGHDR and CDR2 SFDVKD. CDR3 bases: TGTGCCACCAGTGGAGGAGCTTCCCAAGAGACCCAGTACTTC. As protein: CATSGGASQETQYF.

This clonotype was counted once. This chain links TRBV2 with TRBJ2-7, with unresolved D. Germline-derived CDR1 and CDR2 are SNHLY and FYNNEI. The CDR3 sequence is 13 residues long. Trimming pared 8 bases from V and 5 bases from J, leaving 16 bases between. CDR3 in DNA: TGTGCCAGCCTACTACACCTTGGGGACGAGCAGTACTTC. It is translated as CASLLHLGDEQYF.

The V call is TRBV24-1, the J call TRBJ1-2; possible D gene TRBD1, 6 bases. There are 14 residues in the CDR3. Looked up from germline, CDR1 is KGHDR and CDR2 is SFDVKD. The V gene lost 6 bases and the J gene lost 4 bases, with 14 bases spanning the gap. CDR3 in DNA: TGTGCCACCAGTCCCGCGGGGGCTCCCTATGGCTACACCTTC. This gives the protein CATSPAGAPYGYTF.

The V call is TRBV30, the J call TRBJ2-1; D possibly corresponds to TRBD2 (6 bases). The V end lost 1 base, the J end lost 10 bases, and 20 bases lay between the germline ends. CDR1 and CDR2 from the germline V gene are GTSNPN and SVGIG (reference sequence). The CDR3 extends over 15 amino acids. The CDR3 reads CAWSDGGLGLSEQFF. The CDR3 DNA is TGTGCCTGGAGTGACGGGGGACTCGGACTATCAGAGCAGTTCTTC.